Below are 7 T cell receptor beta chains sequenced from a single sample in a study of blood T cell repertoires in COVID-19. The table came from immunoSEQ multiplex PCR; TCRdb's copy has only in-frame clones and leaves some out. The table includes over 250,000 clones, roughly 85% detected once. Sequencing used peripheral blood. The source of these receptors is a man in his fifties with active or convalescent COVID-19.

The V call is TRBV5-1, the J call TRBJ1-1; no reliable D call. Between the trimmed V and J ends, which lost 2 bases and 0 bases, there was a span of 5 bases. This CDR3 comprises 13 residues. Germline CDR1 SGHRS, CDR2 YFSETQ. The CDR3 DNA reads TGCGCCAGCAGCTTCGAGGTGAACACTGAAGCTTTCTTT. This translates into CASSFEVNTEAFF.

V is TRBV18 and J is TRBJ2-3, with no clear D. The CDR3 totals 13 residues. In germline, CDR1 is KGHSH, CDR2 LQKENI. V was clipped by 2 bases and J by 12 bases, with 15 bases between them. CDR3 protein: CASSPEAETHQYF. The CDR3 region has the DNA TGTGCCAGCTCACCAGAGGCCGAGACGCATCAGTATTTT.

The V gene is TRBV29-1, the J gene TRBJ2-7, with 8 positions matching TRBD1. The CDR3 contains 13 residues. Looked up from germline, CDR1 is SQVTM and CDR2 is ANQGSEA. The ends lost 6 bases at V and 4 bases at J; junction bases unmatched: 8. The CDR3 is CSVAGGQEYEQYF. In DNA form, the CDR3 reads TGCAGCGTGGCCGGGGGACAGGAGTACGAGCAGTACTTC.

About this clone: Distinct nucleotide sequences in the sample also encode this CDR3. This chain links TRBV10-3 with TRBJ1-1; a weak D match, TRBD1 (5 bases). Germline CDR1 ENHRY, CDR2 SYGVKD. V was shortened by 6 bases and J by 1 base, with 9 bases between the two germline ends. The CDR3 consists of 13 residues. This CDR3 reads CAISRTGNTEAFF. DNA of the CDR3: TGTGCCATCAGCCGCACAGGGAACACTGAAGCTTTCTTT.

The gene calls are TRBV6-2 or TRBV6-3 and TRBJ2-1; 11 nucleotides agree with TRBD2. Trimming took 6 bases from V and 4 from J; bases not matched to a gene: 8. Germline V gene sequence: CDR1 MNHEY, CDR2 SVGEGT. There are 16 residues in the CDR3. In DNA, the CDR3 is TGTGCCAGCAGCGATTATCGGACTAGCGGGTACAATGAGCAGTTCTTC. The encoded protein is CASSDYRTSGYNEQFF.

This rearrangement joins TRBV12-3 or TRBV12-4 to TRBJ1-2; D is ambiguous. CDR3 length: 13 residues. V was pared by 10 bases and J by 0 bases, with 12 bases between. The CDR3 is CATSYGSNYGYTF. CDR3 DNA: TGTGCCACCTCATACGGTTCTAACTATGGCTACACCTTC.

This chain joins TRBV4-1 and TRBJ2-7; 9 bases are shared with TRBD2. The CDR3 runs 16 residues. CDR1 is MGHRA, CDR2 YSYEKL, per germline. The V and J ends lost 1 base and 3 bases, in that order; junction bases with no gene match: 7. CDR3 in amino acids: CASSQGSREGLYEQYF. In DNA, the CDR3 is TGCGCCAGCAGCCAAGGATCGCGGGAGGGCCTCTACGAGCAGTACTTC.